These 18 T cell receptor beta chains originate from one sample sequenced in a study of blood T cell repertoires in COVID-19. Sequencing was performed with immunoSEQ multiplex PCR; in TCRdb, only in-frame clones are kept and a portion is missing. The table lists roughly 140,000 clones, about 90% of them singletons. Sequenced: peripheral blood. The receptors originated from a man between 50 and 59 years old with active or convalescent COVID-19.

The chain links TRBV28 to TRBJ1-1; TRBD1 matches 7 bases. The CDR3 covers 15 residues. V trimming: 5 bases; J trimming: 3 bases; junction bases outside the gene matches: 9. CDR1 and CDR2 from the germline V gene are MDHEN and SYDVKM. This chain's CDR3 is CASSPQTGTHTEAFF. CDR3 sequence (DNA): TGTGCCAGCAGTCCCCAGACAGGGACTCACACTGAAGCTTTCTTT.

The V call is TRBV5-1, the J call TRBJ1-5; D perhaps matches TRBD1 (5 bases). Germline V CDR1 and CDR2: SGHRS, YFSETQ. The CDR3 runs to 15 residues. The germline V and J ends were trimmed by 4 bases and 7 bases, with 18 bases remaining between them. DNA for the CDR3: TGCGCCAGCAGCCCGGTTGGGGGGTTAGGGCAGCCCCAGCATTTT. Its translation is CASSPVGGLGQPQHF.

J is TRBJ2-7 and V is TRBV9; 10 bases are a match to TRBD2. Germline V gives CDR1 SGDLS, CDR2 YYNGEE. Trimming removed 1 base from V and 4 bases from J; junction bases left unmatched: 11. This CDR3 is built from 17 residues. Here the CDR3 DNA reads TGTGCCAGCAGCGTACGAGGAGCGGGAGGGAAGTCATACGAGCAGTACTTC. This gives the protein CASSVRGAGGKSYEQYF.

The DNA for the CDR3 is TGCGCCAGCAGCTTGGCGACAAGCACAGATACGCAGTATTTT. Translated: CASSLATSTDTQYF. The chain combines TRBV5-1 with TRBJ2-3, with D unclear. With 0 bases removed from V and 0 bases from J, the gap between germline ends came to 5 bases. Germline assignment: CDR1 SGHRS and CDR2 YFSETQ. The CDR3 totals 14 residues.

This chain joins TRBV19 and TRBJ2-3; tentative D call: TRBD2 (5 bases). Trimming removed 9 bases at V and 0 bases at J, with 19 bases between. This CDR3 comprises 16 residues. Germline V lookup: CDR1 LNHDA, CDR2 SQIVND (reference sequence). The CDR3 DNA reads as TGTGCCAGCAAACCGAGCGGAGCATATAGCACAGATACGCAGTATTTT. Translating gives CASKPSGAYSTDTQYF. Using reference TRBV19 and TRBJ2-3 for the parts outside the CDR3, the full variable domain is DGGITQSPKYLFRKEGQNVTLSCEQNLNHDAMYWYRQDPGQGLRLIYYSQIVNDFQKGDIAEGYSVSREKKESFPLTVTSAQKNPTAFYLCASKPSGAYSTDTQYFGPGTRLTVL.

V usage is TRBV4-3 and J usage is TRBJ1-6; D is unclear. V lost 2 bases and J 3 bases, leaving 8 bases between the germline ends. The CDR3 contains 15 residues. Germline loops: CDR1 LGHNA, CDR2 YSLEER. The CDR3 DNA reads as TGCGCCAGCAGCCAACTCGAGAACTATAATTCACCCCTCCACTTT. This gives the protein CASSQLENYNSPLHF.

This chain joins TRBV18 and TRBJ1-2; weak D call: TRBD1 (6 bases). Germline V gene data show CDR1 as KGHSH and CDR2 as LQKENI. With 2 bases removed from V and 5 bases from J, the gap between germline ends came to 12 bases. CDR3 size: 14 residues. The CDR3 bases are TGTGCCAGCTCACCAGCCAGGGGAAGGTATGGCTACACCTTC. Translated, it gives CASSPARGRYGYTF.

The CDR3 loop reads CASSEPWTDNYGYTF. The CDR3, as DNA: TGTGCCAGCAGTGAACCTTGGACAGACAACTATGGCTACACCTTC. This chain links TRBV6-1 with TRBJ1-2, with a possible D match to TRBD1 (6 bases). V was shortened by 2 bases and J by 2 bases, with 12 bases between the two germline ends. Looked up from germline, CDR1 is MNHNS and CDR2 is SASEGT. This CDR3 contains 15 residues.

This clone was recorded a few times. The gene calls are TRBV4-3 and TRBJ1-4, with D perhaps matching TRBD1 (5 bases). V was trimmed by 4 bases and J by 8 bases, leaving 23 bases between them. This CDR3 region has 17 residues. Germline CDR1 reads LGHNA; CDR2 reads YSLEER. The CDR3 reads CASSPSHPKSQGEKLFF. CDR3 coding DNA: TGCGCCAGCAGCCCAAGTCATCCAAAATCCCAGGGAGAAAAACTGTTTTTT.

The gene calls are TRBV11-2 and TRBJ2-1; 11 bases align to TRBD2. Germline V gives CDR1 SGHAT, CDR2 FQNNGV. With 5 bases clipped from V and 7 bases from J, the junction kept 10 bases outside the gene matches. The CDR3 consists of 16 residues. CDR3 DNA sequence: TGTGCCAGCAGCCCTAGACTAGCGGGGAGGGGTAATGAGCAGTTCTTC. It is translated as CASSPRLAGRGNEQFF.

The rearrangement links TRBV27 to TRBJ1-2, with D possibly TRBD1 on 6 matching bases. V lost 5 bases to trimming and J lost 7 bases, with 14 bases between them. The germline CDR1 and CDR2 sequences are MNHEY and SMNVEV (reference sequence). The CDR3 runs to 13 residues. CDR3 amino acids: CASSPGTKSGYTF. Here the CDR3 DNA reads TGTGCCAGCAGTCCCGGGACAAAAAGTGGCTACACCTTC.

The chain is built from TRBV7-9 and TRBJ2-7, with TRBD1 matching 7 bases. V lost 5 bases and J lost 2; bases outside the gene matches: 6. This CDR3 has 14 amino acids. Looked up from germline, CDR1 is SEHNR and CDR2 is FQNEAQ (reference sequence). CDR3 DNA: TGTGCCAGCAGCACCAGGGACAGACCCTACGAGCAGTACTTC. Protein: CASSTRDRPYEQYF.

This chain links TRBV27 with TRBJ2-1; no clear D. The CDR3 has 14 amino acids. The V gene's germline CDR1 is MNHEY and CDR2 SMNVEV (reference sequence). Trimming removed 7 bases at V and 0 bases at J, with 10 bases between. The CDR3 sequence: CASKAESSYNEQFF. CDR3 in DNA: TGTGCCAGCAAGGCGGAGAGCTCCTACAATGAGCAGTTCTTC.

This clone showed up just once. The V and J genes are TRBV29-1 and TRBJ2-1, with D maybe TRBD2 (6 bases). The CDR3 covers 13 residues. Germline V CDR1 and CDR2: SQVTM, ANQGSEA. V gave up 4 bases and J gave up 9 bases, with 16 bases separating them. CDR3 DNA: TGCAGCGTTGGGGTCCCGGGGAGGCGTGAGCAGTTCTTC. It codes for CSVGVPGRREQFF.

The V gene is TRBV19, the J gene TRBJ2-2; 7 bases align to TRBD1. The ends lost 0 bases at V and 0 bases at J; junction bases unmatched: 7. This CDR3 comprises 18 residues. Germline loops: CDR1 LNHDA, CDR2 SQIVND (reference sequence). CDR3 in DNA: TGTGCCAGTAGTATAGACGGGACAGCTTTCGCGAACACCGGGGAGCTGTTTTTT. Residues: CASSIDGTAFANTGELFF. Full variable domain (remainder filled in from reference TRBV19 and TRBJ2-2): DGGITQSPKYLFRKEGQNVTLSCEQNLNHDAMYWYRQDPGQGLRLIYYSQIVNDFQKGDIAEGYSVSREKKESFPLTVTSAQKNPTAFYLCASSIDGTAFANTGELFFGEGSRLTVL.

This clone appeared once. V usage is TRBV7-2 and J usage is TRBJ1-5; 8 bases agree with TRBD1. With V trimmed by 5 bases and J by 6 bases, 9 bases remained unmatched. CDR1 and CDR2 from the germline V gene are SGHTA and FQGNSA. The CDR3 loop spans 15 amino acids. The CDR3 protein is CASSLETGAGQPQHF. In nucleotides, the CDR3 is TGTGCCAGCAGCCTAGAGACAGGGGCGGGTCAGCCCCAGCATTTT.

The V call is TRBV28, the J call TRBJ1-5; 9 bases are a match to TRBD1. The CDR3 totals 18 residues. The germline V gene has CDR1 MDHEN and CDR2 SYDVKM. Trimming took 6 bases from V and 0 from J; bases not matched to a gene: 12. CDR3: CASRIGTGSGNSNQPQHF. The CDR3 DNA sequence: TGTGCCAGCAGGATCGGGACAGGGAGCGGGAATAGCAATCAGCCCCAGCATTTT.

This rearrangement joins TRBV2 to TRBJ1-3; tentatively, D is TRBD1 (6 bases). The germline V gene encodes CDR1 SNHLY and CDR2 FYNNEI. The V end was cut by 6 bases, the J end by 0 bases, with 12 bases between. This CDR3 has 15 amino acids. The CDR3 nucleotides read TGTGCCAGCAGGACTGACAGGATCTCTGGAAACACCATATATTTT. The encoded protein is CASRTDRISGNTIYF.